The 19 T cell receptor beta chains reported below all come from one sample, sequenced in a study of beta chain features in type 1 diabetes. Regarding the study as a whole: The study found moderately but significantly shorter TCRB CDR3s in all four CD4+ subsets of Type 1 diabetes patients.

Reverse transcribing all isolated RNA meant expressed TCRB transcripts were sequenced. Sequencing used immunoSEQ multiplex PCR; TCRdb keeps in-frame clones, though not all of them. The repertoire holds roughly 400,000 clones, with over 8.5% as singletons. For these receptors, no antigen is known. The sequenced sample consisted of central memory CD4+ T cells from blood. Receptors originate from a man in his thirties or forties with type 1 diabetes.

This clone was counted a few times. V gene TRBV5-1 combines with J gene TRBJ2-7; the match to TRBD2 covers 9 bases. V lost 2 bases and J lost 3; bases outside the gene matches: 12. CDR3 length: 17 amino acids. CDR1 SGHRS and CDR2 YFSETQ come from the germline V gene. This CDR3 is CASSLLRRREGNYEQYF. CDR3 coding DNA: TGCGCCAGCAGCTTACTTCGTCGGCGGGAGGGGAACTACGAGCAGTACTTC.

This chain uses TRBV29-1 with TRBJ2-2; D might be TRBD1 or TRBD2, each matching 5 bases. Deletions cut 7 bases from V and 1 base from J, with 10 bases between. The CDR3 is 13 amino acids. Germline V gene sequence: CDR1 SQVTM, CDR2 ANQGSEA. For the CDR3, the DNA is TGCAGCGGAGGGGCTCTGAACACCGGGGAGCTGTTTTTT. Translating gives CSGGALNTGELFF.

This clone was observed a handful of times. V and J are TRBV9 and TRBJ2-5, with D uncertain. Per the germline V gene, CDR1 is SGDLS and CDR2 is YYNGEE. The germline V and J ends were trimmed by 0 bases and 5 bases, with 8 bases remaining between them. The CDR3 is 13 residues long. The CDR3 DNA reads as TGTGCCAGCAGCGTAGGGTCCGAGGAGACCCAGTACTTC. This translates into CASSVGSEETQYF. The full variable domain, its missing parts supplied by reference TRBV9 and TRBJ2-5, is DSGVTQTPKHLITATGQRVTLRCSPRSGDLSVYWYQQSLDQGLQFLIQYYNGEERAKGNILERFSAQQFPDLHSELNLSSLELGDSALYFCASSVGSEETQYFGPGTRLLVL.

The rearrangement uses TRBV18 and TRBJ1-3; possible D gene TRBD1, 6 bases. CDR1 KGHSH and CDR2 LQKENI come from the germline V gene. The CDR3 contains 15 residues. Trimming stripped 2 bases from V and 2 bases from J, with 10 bases between. The CDR3 DNA reads TGTGCCAGCTCACCATTACAGGGTGCTGGAAACACCATATATTTT. This gives the protein CASSPLQGAGNTIYF.

This chain connects TRBV6-6 to TRBJ1-5; TRBD1 matches 9 bases. Trimming at V came to 4 bases and at J to 7 bases, leaving 8 bases not matched to a gene. This CDR3 spans 15 amino acids. The germline V gene has CDR1 MNHNY and CDR2 SVGAGI (reference sequence). CDR3 region: CASSFRQGEGQPQHF. The CDR3 region has the DNA TGTGCCAGCAGTTTTCGACAGGGGGAAGGGCAGCCCCAGCATTTT.

This clone occurred a few times. The genes are TRBV10-3 and TRBJ1-6; D call uncertain. The germline V gene encodes CDR1 ENHRY and CDR2 SYGVKD. This CDR3 has 14 residues. The V end lost 0 bases, the J end lost 7 bases, and 7 bases lay between the germline ends. The CDR3 nucleotides read TGTGCCATCAGTGAGTCGAAGGACAATTCACCCCTCCACTTT. Its translation: CAISESKDNSPLHF.

The chain recombines TRBV28 with TRBJ2-1; 8 bases line up with TRBD1. CDR3 length: 14 residues. Germline values: CDR1 MDHEN, CDR2 SYDVKM. V was pared by 8 bases and J by 2 bases, with 5 bases of the junction left unmatched. CDR3: CASRGQAAYNEQFF. For the CDR3, the DNA is TGTGCCAGCCGGGGACAGGCAGCCTACAATGAGCAGTTCTTC. The variable domain in full, completed from reference TRBV28 and TRBJ2-1, reads DVKVTQSSRYLVKRTGEKVFLECVQDMDHENMFWYRQDPGLGLRLIYFSYDVKMKEKGDIPEGYSVSREKKERFSLILESASTNQTSMYLCASRGQAAYNEQFFGPGTRLTVL.

V is TRBV25-1 and J is TRBJ1-1; D possibly corresponds to TRBD1 (5 bases). Trimming stripped 8 bases from V and 1 base from J, with 11 bases between. The CDR3 loop spans 13 amino acids. CDR1 is MGHDK and CDR2 is SYGVNS in the germline V gene. The CDR3 region is CASQVGANTEAFF. CDR3 sequence (DNA): TGTGCCAGCCAAGTAGGGGCGAACACTGAAGCTTTCTTT.

On this clone itself: A much bigger clone sits one base away, suggesting this may be a read error. This chain connects TRBV6-6 to TRBJ1-5; weak D call: TRBD1 (6 bases). V was pared by 10 bases and J by 5 bases, with 15 bases between. This CDR3 has 13 amino acids. Germline CDR1 and CDR2: MNHNY and SVGAGI (reference sequence). Here the CDR3 reads CAISRDTDQPQHF. The DNA for the CDR3 is TGTGCCATCAGCCGGGACACGGATCAGCCCCAGCATTTT.

This clone was seen repeatedly, ten times or more. The chain is built from TRBV19 and TRBJ2-1, with TRBD2 matching over 7 bases. Per the germline V gene, CDR1 is LNHDA and CDR2 is SQIVND (reference sequence). The CDR3 totals 14 residues. The junction had 9 bases not matched to a gene; V was cut back by 7 bases and J by 6 bases. CDR3 DNA: TGTGCCAGTACAGGCGGGAGATCGTCCAATGAGCAGTTCTTC. Encoded protein: CASTGGRSSNEQFF. Complete variable domain (other parts from reference TRBV19 and TRBJ2-1): DGGITQSPKYLFRKEGQNVTLSCEQNLNHDAMYWYRQDPGQGLRLIYYSQIVNDFQKGDIAEGYSVSREKKESFPLTVTSAQKNPTAFYLCASTGGRSSNEQFFGPGTRLTVL.

This clone was picked up a small number of times. At one boundary the junction diverges from the germline segment, which might be a read error. CDR3 sequence reads: CASSEGWTGVVVYF. In DNA form, the CDR3 reads TGTGCCAGCAGTGAAGGCTGGACAGGGGTCGTGGTTTATTTC. The chain combines TRBV6-1 with TRBJ2-7; 9 bases are a match to TRBD1. This CDR3 is built from 14 residues. Germline CDR1 MNHNS, CDR2 SASEGT.

The rearrangement joins TRBV10-3 to TRBJ1-1; D is perhaps TRBD1 (6 bases). The CDR3 consists of 14 residues. V lost 4 bases and J lost 4, with 13 bases in between. Germline V lookup: CDR1 ENHRY, CDR2 SYGVKD. The CDR3 DNA reads as TGTGCCATCAGTGGGGGGGCTCGAGGCACTGAAGCTTTCTTT. Translating it yields CAISGGARGTEAFF.

This clone was detected only a few times. The chain couples TRBV7-2 to TRBJ2-3; 9 bases line up with TRBD1. Germline CDR1 and CDR2: SGHTA and FQGNSA. After removal of 4 bases from V and 1 base from J, the junction contained 9 bases not matched to a gene. The length of the CDR3 is 17 residues. CDR3 DNA: TGTGCCAGCAGCTCCCGTAGGGGACAGGGTGGCACAGATACGCAGTATTTT. It specifies CASSSRRGQGGTDTQYF.

V and J are TRBV5-1 and TRBJ2-1; D remains ambiguous. Per the germline V gene, CDR1 is SGHRS and CDR2 is YFSETQ. The V end was cut by 3 bases, the J end by 2 bases, with 9 bases between. There are 14 residues in the CDR3. Here the CDR3 reads CASSSGSTYNEQFF. DNA of the CDR3: TGCGCCAGCAGCTCAGGTTCTACCTACAATGAGCAGTTCTTC. The variable domain in full, with the rest retrieved from reference TRBV5-1 and TRBJ2-1, is KAGVTQTPRYLIKTRGQQVTLSCSPISGHRSVSWYQQTPGQGLQFLFEYFSETQRNKGNFPGRFSGRQFSNSRSEMNVSTLELGDSALYLCASSSGSTYNEQFFGPGTRLTVL.

The chain links TRBV7-8 to TRBJ1-2; 7 bases fit TRBD1. V shed 4 bases, J shed 7 bases, and the junction held 6 bases outside the gene matches. The CDR3 spans 13 residues. Looked up from germline, CDR1 is SGHVS and CDR2 is FQNEAQ. The CDR3 loop is CASSWDSAIGYTF. The CDR3 region has the DNA TGTGCCAGCAGCTGGGACAGCGCGATTGGCTACACCTTC.

This chain uses TRBV6-6 with TRBJ2-1; TRBD2 agrees at 7 bases. This CDR3 is built from 12 residues. Germline values: CDR1 MNHNY, CDR2 SVGAGI (reference sequence). Trimming at V came to 8 bases and at J to 10 bases, leaving 8 bases not matched to a gene. CDR3 loop: CASVLRGGEQFF. The CDR3 DNA reads TGTGCCAGCGTACTCCGCGGGGGAGAGCAGTTCTTC.

The V and J genes are TRBV12-5 and TRBJ2-3, with TRBD1 matching over 9 bases. After removal of 4 bases from V and 4 bases from J, the junction contained 12 bases not matched to a gene. The CDR3 is 17 residues long. Germline V gives CDR1 LGHNT, CDR2 FRNRAP. The CDR3 region has the DNA TGTGCTAGTGGTTCGGCCTCCGGGACAGGGCGATCAGATACGCAGTATTTT. As protein: CASGSASGTGRSDTQYF.

This clone was found a few times. The chain joins TRBV6-6 to TRBJ2-7, with D hard to call. V dropped 7 bases and J dropped 2 bases, with 12 bases sitting between them. The CDR3 is 13 residues long. The germline V gene encodes CDR1 MNHNY and CDR2 SVGAGI (reference sequence). CDR3 sequence: CASTRGVAYEQYF. CDR3 nucleotide sequence: TGTGCCAGCACCCGAGGCGTTGCCTACGAGCAGTACTTC.

As for this clone: A far larger clone is only one base removed, so a read error is likely. The chain is built from TRBV5-6 and TRBJ2-7; 10 positions match TRBD2. After removal of 2 bases from V and 0 bases from J, the junction contained 2 bases not matched to a gene. Germline assignment: CDR1 SGHDT and CDR2 YYEEEE. This CDR3 comprises 15 residues. The CDR3 DNA follows: TGTGCCAGCAGCTTTTCTAGCGGGAGCTCCTACGAGCAGTACTTC. Translating gives CASSFSSGSSYEQYF.